These T cell receptor beta chains were read from a single sample in a study of shared clonotypes between healthy human individuals. Using immunoSEQ multiplex PCR, the repertoire was profiled, and TCRdb retains in-frame clones only, with some absent. The sample lists about 680,000 clones, less than 80% occurring once. Material for sequencing was memory CD4+ T cells sorted from blood. Receptor source: a woman aged 25 to 39 in good health. Each CDR3 is given with its conserved first and last residue. D genes are given only for firm matches.

cdr3_length,d_call,j_call,v_call,cdr3_aa
16,TRBD1,TRBJ2-1,TRBV6-4,CASSDLTGGKGDEQFF
14,NA,TRBJ2-1,TRBV5-8,CASRGSGRGNEQFF
15,TRBD2,TRBJ2-3,TRBV29-1,CSVDRLAGGPPTQYF
14,TRBD1,TRBJ2-2,TRBV7-7,CATRGNEDTGELFF
14,NA,TRBJ2-5,TRBV5-1,CASSLFSSQETQYF
16,NA,TRBJ2-7,TRBV6-6,CASSYLGPRVTYEQYF
14,NA,TRBJ2-7,TRBV7-9,CASSLGPSSYEQYF
16,TRBD2,TRBJ2-7,TRBV7-8,CASSLTSAGQSYEQYF
14,NA,TRBJ1-3,TRBV5-5,CASSLEQAGNTIYF
15,NA,TRBJ1-5,TRBV5-1,CASSLGPQSNQPQHF
15,TRBD2,TRBJ2-3,TRBV28,CASGTSGTGVDTQYF
14,NA,TRBJ2-6,TRBV2,CASRGMSGANVLTF
14,NA,TRBJ2-3,TRBV6-4,CASSDGQETDTQYF
15,NA,TRBJ1-5,TRBV6-1,CASRTGSYSNQPQHF
14,TRBD2,TRBJ2-7,TRBV30,CAWRPGTSFHEQYF
12,NA,TRBJ2-7,TRBV5-1,CASSPDWGEMYF
15,NA,TRBJ1-3,TRBV28,CASSEDGSSGNTIYF
13,TRBD2,TRBJ2-5,TRBV10-2,CASRLAGQETQYF
13,NA,TRBJ1-1,TRBV11-2,CASSPEAGTEAFF
17,NA,TRBJ1-1,TRBV11-2,CASSLGRGRDKNTEAFF
16,TRBD2,TRBJ2-1,TRBV5-1,CASSLALAGGGNEQFF
16,TRBD1,NA,TRBV5-1,CASSLASGTGIYEQYF
19,TRBD2,TRBJ2-3,TRBV5-4,CASSPGTTKANRATDTQYF
14,NA,TRBJ1-4,TRBV29-1,CSVGAQGTNEKLFF
16,NA,TRBJ2-7,TRBV21-1,CASSKRGQEITYEQYF
16,NA,TRBJ2-1,TRBV2,CASSDGGFGQYNEQFF
15,TRBD1,TRBJ2-2,TRBV5-6,CASSLEGGYTGELFF
14,NA,TRBJ2-1,TRBV28,CASTVGRHNNEQFF
14,TRBD1,TRBJ1-2,TRBV6-5,CASSTGTGGYGYTF
15,NA,TRBJ1-1,TRBV28,CASRPFWGESTEAFF
16,NA,TRBJ2-6,TRBV7-2,CASSLAPGVSANVLTF
16,TRBD1,TRBJ2-2,TRBV7-3,CASSPTTGWNTGELFF
13,NA,TRBJ1-2,TRBV5-1,CASSFAGNYGYTF
16,TRBD2,TRBJ2-1,TRBV5-1,CASSAPKRETGDEQFF
13,NA,TRBJ1-5,TRBV10-2,CASRVGSNQPQHF
14,TRBD1,TRBJ2-7,TRBV5-1,CASSPGTDFLEQYF
13,NA,TRBJ2-7,TRBV28,CATPPTGTYEQYF
14,NA,TRBJ1-1,TRBV25-1,CASSLSSMNTEAFF
15,TRBD1,TRBJ1-2,TRBV28,CASSIPGTALGGYTF
13,NA,TRBJ2-5,TRBV28,CASSISAEETQYF
15,TRBD2,TRBJ2-1,TRBV19,CASSSGTSGYNEQFF
14,NA,TRBJ1-1,TRBV18,CASSLEETNTEAFF
13,NA,TRBJ1-1,TRBV7-2,CASSPFRSTEAFF
15,NA,TRBJ2-4,TRBV19,CASSSRGEWGNIQYF
15,NA,TRBJ1-1,TRBV30,CAWSVRGGKNTEAFF
13,NA,TRBJ2-2,TRBV2,CASSHGRSGELFF